These 21 T cell receptor beta chains were all obtained from the same sample, sequenced in a study of low-dose radiotherapy and immunotherapy resistance in tumors. The time point: after trial treatment. The treatment: LDRT plus nivolumab, ipilimumab, low-dose cyclophosphamide and aspirin (RACIN trial). cDNA synthesis used a TRAV/TRBV-specific primer set for both chains. The PCR that amplified TCRs ran for about 18 cycles, relying on a constant-region primer and a V-primer adapter. A single record per CDR3 protein comes from TCRdb applying MiXCR to the reads. The sample comprises 95,000 to 100,000 distinct CDR3 sequences, less than 25% of which are singletons, and approximately 4% rests with the top ten. The sample here was PBMCs, taken after low-dose radiotherapy plus immunotherapy. These TCRs come from a male donor with prostate cancer.

This clonotype showed up many times. This chain uses TRBV7-8 with TRBJ2-5; 7 nucleotides line up with TRBD1. CDR1 and CDR2 from the germline V gene are SGHVS and FQNEAQ. This CDR3 has 15 residues. With 5 bases clipped from V and 3 bases from J, the junction kept 9 bases outside the gene matches. DNA for the CDR3: TGTGCCAGCAGCCAACTACTAGGACAGGAAGAGACCCAGTACTTC. This sequence encodes CASSQLLGQEETQYF.

This clonotype was recorded at least ten times. The chain couples TRBV20-1 to TRBJ1-6; perhaps TRBD1 as D (5 bases). This CDR3 is 14 amino acids long. V lost 4 bases, J lost 8 bases, and 15 bases lay in between. Germline V lookup: CDR1 DFQATT, CDR2 SNEGSKA (reference sequence). The CDR3 nucleotides read TGCAGTGCTACGACCGGGACGGAATATTCACCCCTCCACTTT. It encodes CSATTGTEYSPLHF.

This clonotype was detected ten times or more. This chain connects TRBV7-9 to TRBJ2-5; D unclear. Per the germline V gene, CDR1 is SEHNR and CDR2 is FQNEAQ (reference sequence). The CDR3 contains 14 residues. Trimming removed 1 base at V and 4 bases at J, with 10 bases between. As DNA, the CDR3 is TGTGCCAGCAGCTTAGGTTCGGCAGCAGAGACCCAGTACTTC. Translating gives CASSLGSAAETQYF.

This clonotype was seen once. The J gene is TRBJ1-2, the V gene TRBV6-2 or TRBV6-3; D not certain. V was shortened by 7 bases and J by 7 bases, with 10 bases between the two germline ends. CDR3 size: 11 residues. The germline V gene encodes CDR1 MNHEY and CDR2 SVGEGT. CDR3 coding DNA: TGTGCCAGCACCGAGACTCGTGGCTACACCTTC. Protein sequence: CASTETRGYTF.

This clonotype was counted many times. The chain joins TRBV20-1 to TRBJ2-1; the match to TRBD2 covers 10 bases. The ends lost 5 bases at V and 9 bases at J; junction bases unmatched: 19. The CDR3 spans 17 residues. Germline loops: CDR1 DFQATT, CDR2 SNEGSKA (reference sequence). The CDR3 nucleotides are TGCAGTGCTCCCGCCGGTCCACAGCGGGGGGGCCGGGGTGAGCAGTTCTTC. Translated, it gives CSAPAGPQRGGRGEQFF.

In this sample, this clonotype turned up many times. The V call is TRBV7-9, the J call TRBJ1-5, with 8 bases matching TRBD1. The CDR3 extends over 13 amino acids. J lost 11 bases, V lost 5 bases, and 8 bases had no gene match. In germline, CDR1 is SEHNR, CDR2 FQNEAQ (reference sequence). CDR3: CASSAGQGGSQHF. DNA for the CDR3: TGTGCCAGCAGCGCCGGACAGGGCGGGTCCCAGCATTTT.

There are many counts of this clonotype. The rearrangement uses TRBV20-1 and TRBJ2-1; D is unclear. The germline gives CDR1 DFQATT, CDR2 SNEGSKA (reference sequence). The CDR3 spans 13 residues. Here the CDR3 DNA reads TGCAGCCTAAGAATCCCCCCCCACAATGAGCAGTTCTTC. Translated: CSLRIPPHNEQFF.

The chain recombines TRBV5-1 with TRBJ2-5; D is undetermined. Germline V gene data show CDR1 as SGHRS and CDR2 as YFSETQ. This CDR3 region has 15 residues. Trimming shortened V by 0 bases and J by 1 base, and 10 bases separated the two germline ends. The CDR3 spells CASSLVSRTQETQYF. The CDR3 region has the DNA TGCGCCAGCAGCTTGGTCTCGCGCACCCAAGAGACCCAGTACTTC.

This clonotype was detected ten times or more. This chain joins TRBV7-2 and TRBJ2-2; a possible D gene is TRBD2 (6 bases). With 1 base removed from V and 5 bases from J, the gap between germline ends came to 11 bases. The CDR3 spans 15 residues. Germline V lookup: CDR1 SGHTA, CDR2 FQGNSA. The CDR3 DNA follows: TGTGCCAGCAGCTTAGTGGCGGGGAGGACCGGGGAGCTGTTTTTT. This codes for CASSLVAGRTGELFF.

This clonotype was recorded many times. For the CDR3, the DNA is TGCGCCAGCAGCTTGGGGACTAGTCTCGGGACCGGGGAGCTGTTTTTT. It is translated as CASSLGTSLGTGELFF. The genes are TRBV5-1 and TRBJ2-2; 7 bases map to TRBD2. The CDR3 totals 16 residues. Germline V gives CDR1 SGHRS, CDR2 YFSETQ. With 0 bases clipped from V and 5 bases from J, the junction kept 7 bases outside the gene matches.

This clonotype was seen a few times. The chain uses TRBV28 and TRBJ2-7; 7 bases line up with TRBD1. Germline V lookup: CDR1 MDHEN, CDR2 SYDVKM. Trimming removed 6 bases from V and 6 bases from J; junction bases left unmatched: 11. CDR3 length equals 14 residues. The chain's CDR3 is CASRPQQGTGEQYF. Written as DNA, the CDR3 is TGTGCCAGCAGACCACAACAGGGGACCGGCGAGCAGTACTTC. Drawing the rest from reference TRBV28 and TRBJ2-7, the complete variable domain is DVKVTQSSRYLVKRTGEKVFLECVQDMDHENMFWYRQDPGLGLRLIYFSYDVKMKEKGDIPEGYSVSREKKERFSLILESASTNQTSMYLCASRPQQGTGEQYFGPGTRLTVT.

Ten or more counts support this clonotype. The V gene is TRBV3-1, the J gene TRBJ1-6; D remains unclear. CDR1 is LGHDT, CDR2 YNNKEL, per germline (reference sequence). The V gene lost 1 base and the J gene lost 6 bases, with 16 bases spanning the gap. The CDR3 covers 17 residues. The CDR3 nucleotides are TGTGCCAGCAGCCAAGTCGTCAGCCGCGGACCTAATTCACCCCTCCACTTT. It codes for CASSQVVSRGPNSPLHF.

There are many counts of this clonotype. A much larger clone differs from this one at a single base, so this may be a read error. The V gene is TRBV13, the J gene TRBJ2-3, with D hard to call. Trimming left V 3 bases short and J 1 base short, with 2 bases between. The V gene's germline CDR1 is PRHDT and CDR2 FYEKMQ (reference sequence). The CDR3 totals 12 residues. The CDR3 protein is CASSFGTDTQYF. DNA for the CDR3: TGTGCCAGCAGCTTTGGCACAGATACGCAGTATTTT.

V is TRBV20-1 and J is TRBJ2-6, with D possibly being TRBD1 or TRBD2 (5 bases each). Germline CDR1 DFQATT, CDR2 SNEGSKA (reference sequence). The CDR3 extends over 14 amino acids. V shed 4 bases and J shed 2 bases, with 9 bases lying between them. The CDR3 DNA sequence: TGCAGTGCTAACCAGGGAGCTGGGGCCAACGTCCTGACTTTC. Translated, it gives CSANQGAGANVLTF.

The rearrangement joins TRBV5-5 to TRBJ2-1, with D possibly being TRBD2 (7 bases). This CDR3 has 15 amino acids. Trimming removed 6 bases from V and 5 bases from J, with 18 bases in between. The germline V gene encodes CDR1 SGHKS and CDR2 YYEKEE (reference sequence). The CDR3, as DNA: TGTGCCAGCAATCGGGGGGCCTGGGGACACAATGAGCAGTTCTTC. As protein: CASNRGAWGHNEQFF.

The rearrangement links TRBV9 to TRBJ2-7, with D perhaps matching TRBD2 (6 bases). Trimming stripped 1 base from V and 2 bases from J, with 13 bases between. The CDR3 extends over 15 amino acids. In germline, CDR1 is SGDLS, CDR2 YYNGEE. As DNA, the CDR3 is TGTGCCAGCAGCGTAACGGAGGGAGCGACCTACGAGCAGTACTTC. Protein: CASSVTEGATYEQYF.

This clonotype came up many times. The rearrangement joins TRBV10-2 to TRBJ1-5; D is possibly TRBD1 (6 bases). Trimming took 5 bases from V and 3 from J, leaving 14 bases between them. CDR1 WSHSY and CDR2 SAAADI come from the germline V gene. CDR3 length equals 15 residues. CDR3 nucleotide sequence: TGCGCCAGCAGTTCCGGGACATCAATCAATCAGCCCCAGCATTTT. This encodes CASSSGTSINQPQHF.

The sample holds many counts of this clonotype. The chain recombines TRBV9 with TRBJ2-1; the D is unclear. This CDR3 region has 15 residues. Trimming shortened V by 0 bases and J by 5 bases, and 12 bases separated the two germline ends. The V gene's germline CDR1 is SGDLS and CDR2 YYNGEE. The CDR3 bases are TGTGCCAGCAGCGTAGTAGCCCAATCTCACAATGAGCAGTTCTTC. Translated: CASSVVAQSHNEQFF.

This clonotype was observed many times. A read error may account for a junction end that differs from germline. The chain employs TRBV19 and TRBJ2-3; D ambiguous. The CDR3 consists of 14 residues. The germline CDR1 and CDR2 sequences are LNHDA and SQIVND (reference sequence). CDR3 protein: CASSISGPSDSQYF. CDR3 nucleotides: TGTGCCAGTAGCATTTCCGGGCCCTCAGATTCGCAGTATTTT.

This clonotype was seen repeatedly, ten times or more. The chain joins TRBV6-6 to TRBJ2-3; 9 bases are shared with TRBD1. CDR1 and CDR2 (germline): MNHNY, SVGAGI (reference sequence). V dropped 10 bases and J dropped 0; count of bases not matched to a gene: 11. This CDR3 region has 16 residues. The CDR3 is CAITDRQGGSTDTQYF. CDR3 bases: TGTGCCATCACCGACCGACAGGGGGGAAGCACAGATACGCAGTATTTT.

This clonotype was counted at least ten times. The chain links TRBV3-1 to TRBJ2-1; 7 nucleotides match TRBD2. V was pared by 0 bases and J by 0 bases, with 5 bases of the junction left unmatched. This CDR3 has 17 amino acids. Germline CDR1 and CDR2: LGHDT and YNNKEL (reference sequence). The CDR3 loop reads CASSQEVLAASYNEQFF. Here the CDR3 DNA reads TGTGCCAGCAGCCAAGAGGTCCTAGCGGCCTCCTACAATGAGCAGTTCTTC.